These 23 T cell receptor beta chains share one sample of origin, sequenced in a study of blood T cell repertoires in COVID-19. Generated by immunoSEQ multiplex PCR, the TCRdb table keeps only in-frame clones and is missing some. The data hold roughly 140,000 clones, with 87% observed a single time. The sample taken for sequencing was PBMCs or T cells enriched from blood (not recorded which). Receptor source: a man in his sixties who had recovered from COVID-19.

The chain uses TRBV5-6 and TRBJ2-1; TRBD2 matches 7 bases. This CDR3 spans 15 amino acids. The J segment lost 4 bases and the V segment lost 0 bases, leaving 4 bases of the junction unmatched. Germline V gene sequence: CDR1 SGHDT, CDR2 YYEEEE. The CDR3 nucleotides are TGTGCCAGCAGCTTGGCACTAGCGTTTTACAATGAGCAGTTCTTC. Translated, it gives CASSLALAFYNEQFF.

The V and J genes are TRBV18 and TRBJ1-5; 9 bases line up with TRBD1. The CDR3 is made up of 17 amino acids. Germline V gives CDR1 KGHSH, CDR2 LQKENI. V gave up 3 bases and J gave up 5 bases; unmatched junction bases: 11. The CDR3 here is CASSPSQGALGDQPQHF. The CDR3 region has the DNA TGTGCCAGCTCACCGTCACAGGGGGCCTTAGGCGATCAGCCCCAGCATTTT.

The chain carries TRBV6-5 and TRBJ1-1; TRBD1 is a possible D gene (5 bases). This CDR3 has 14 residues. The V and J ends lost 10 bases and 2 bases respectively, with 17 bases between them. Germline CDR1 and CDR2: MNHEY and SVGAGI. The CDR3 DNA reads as TGTGCCATACAAAGGACAAACCGAAACACTGAAGCTTTCTTT. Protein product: CAIQRTNRNTEAFF.

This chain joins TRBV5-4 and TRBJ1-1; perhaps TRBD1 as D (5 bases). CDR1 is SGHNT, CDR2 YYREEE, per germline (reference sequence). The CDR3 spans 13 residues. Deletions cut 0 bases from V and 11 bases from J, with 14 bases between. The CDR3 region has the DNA TGTGCCAGCAGCTTGGGTATGGGGGAGGGGGCTTTCTTT. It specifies CASSLGMGEGAFF.

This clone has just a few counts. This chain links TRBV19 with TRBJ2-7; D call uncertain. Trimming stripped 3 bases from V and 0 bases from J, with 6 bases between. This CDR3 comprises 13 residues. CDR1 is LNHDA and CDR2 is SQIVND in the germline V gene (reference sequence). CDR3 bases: TGTGCCAGTAGTATTGACAACTCCTACGAGCAGTACTTC. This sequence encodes CASSIDNSYEQYF.

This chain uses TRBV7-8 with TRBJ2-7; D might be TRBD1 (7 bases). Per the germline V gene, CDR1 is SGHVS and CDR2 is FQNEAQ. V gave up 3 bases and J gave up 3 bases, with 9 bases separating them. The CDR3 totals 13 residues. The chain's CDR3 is CASSFQGGYEQYF. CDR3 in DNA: TGTGCCAGCAGCTTCCAGGGGGGCTACGAGCAGTACTTC.

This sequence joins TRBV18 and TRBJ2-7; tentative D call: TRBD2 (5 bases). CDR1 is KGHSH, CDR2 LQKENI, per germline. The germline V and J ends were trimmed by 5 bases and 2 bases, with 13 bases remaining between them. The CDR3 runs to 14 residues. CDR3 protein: CASSVRDGTYEQYF. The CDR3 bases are TGTGCCAGCTCAGTTCGGGATGGGACCTACGAGCAGTACTTC. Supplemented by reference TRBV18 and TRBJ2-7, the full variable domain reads NAGVMQNPRHLVRRRGQEARLRCSPMKGHSHVYWYRQLPEEGLKFMVYLQKENIIDESGMPKERFSAEFPKEGPSILRIQQVVRGDSAAYFCASSVRDGTYEQYFGPGTRLTVT.

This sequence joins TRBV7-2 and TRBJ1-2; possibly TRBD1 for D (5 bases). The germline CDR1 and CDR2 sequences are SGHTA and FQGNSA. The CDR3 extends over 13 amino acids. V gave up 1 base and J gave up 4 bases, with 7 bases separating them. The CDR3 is CASSLGDSYGYTF. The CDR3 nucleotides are TGTGCCAGCAGCTTAGGGGACTCCTATGGCTACACCTTC.

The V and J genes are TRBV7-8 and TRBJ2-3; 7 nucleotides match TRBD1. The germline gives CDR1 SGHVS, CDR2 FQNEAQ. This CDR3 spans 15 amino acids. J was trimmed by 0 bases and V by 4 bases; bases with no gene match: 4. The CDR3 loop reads CASSSGQASTDTQYF. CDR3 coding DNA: TGTGCCAGCAGCTCTGGACAGGCGAGCACAGATACGCAGTATTTT. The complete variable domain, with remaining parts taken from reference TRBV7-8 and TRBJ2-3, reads GAGVSQSPRYKVAKRGQDVALRCDPISGHVSLFWYQQALGQGPEFLTYFQNEAQLDKSGLPSDRFFAERPEGSVSTLKIQRTQQEDSAVYLCASSSGQASTDTQYFGPGTRLTVL.

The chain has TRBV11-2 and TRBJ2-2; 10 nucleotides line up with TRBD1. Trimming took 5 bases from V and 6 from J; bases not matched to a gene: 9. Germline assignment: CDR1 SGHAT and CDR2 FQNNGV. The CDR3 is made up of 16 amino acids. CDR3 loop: CASSIDRGRRPGELFF. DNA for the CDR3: TGTGCCAGCAGCATTGACAGGGGGCGAAGGCCCGGGGAGCTGTTTTTT.

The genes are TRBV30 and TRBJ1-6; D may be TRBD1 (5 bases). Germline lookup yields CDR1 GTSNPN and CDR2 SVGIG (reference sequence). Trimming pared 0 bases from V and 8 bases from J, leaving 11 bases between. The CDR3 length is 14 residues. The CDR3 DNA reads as TGTGCCTGGAGTGTGGGCGGGACGGATTCACCCCTCCACTTT. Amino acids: CAWSVGGTDSPLHF.

CDR3 region: CASSAGHSYEQYF. For the CDR3, the DNA is TGTGCCAGCAGCGCCGGACACTCCTACGAGCAGTACTTC. The rearrangement uses TRBV7-8 and TRBJ2-7; tentatively, D is TRBD1 (5 bases). The ends were cut back, 5 bases at V and 0 bases at J, with 8 bases in the middle. There are 13 residues in the CDR3. Germline CDR1 is SGHVS and CDR2 is FQNEAQ. The full variable domain, its missing parts supplied by reference TRBV7-8 and TRBJ2-7, is GAGVSQSPRYKVAKRGQDVALRCDPISGHVSLFWYQQALGQGPEFLTYFQNEAQLDKSGLPSDRFFAERPEGSVSTLKIQRTQQEDSAVYLCASSAGHSYEQYFGPGTRLTVT.

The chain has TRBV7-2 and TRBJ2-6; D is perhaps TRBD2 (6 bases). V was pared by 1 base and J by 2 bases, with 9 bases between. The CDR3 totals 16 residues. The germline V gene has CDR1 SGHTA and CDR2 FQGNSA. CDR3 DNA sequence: TGTGCCAGCAGCTTAGGGGGGGTAACTGGGGCCAACGTCCTGACTTTC. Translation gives CASSLGGVTGANVLTF.

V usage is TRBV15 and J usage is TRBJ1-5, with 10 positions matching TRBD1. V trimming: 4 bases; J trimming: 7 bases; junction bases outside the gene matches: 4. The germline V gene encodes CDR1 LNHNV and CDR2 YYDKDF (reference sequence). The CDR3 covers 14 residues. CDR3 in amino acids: CATSTDRGRQPQHF. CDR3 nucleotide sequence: TGTGCCACCAGCACAGACAGGGGGCGACAGCCCCAGCATTTT.

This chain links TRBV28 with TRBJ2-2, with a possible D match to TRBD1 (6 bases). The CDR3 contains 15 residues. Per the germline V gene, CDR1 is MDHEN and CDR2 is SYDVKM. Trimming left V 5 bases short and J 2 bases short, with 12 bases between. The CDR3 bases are TGTGCCAGCAGTCCAGGGGCTGATAACACCGGGGAGCTGTTTTTT. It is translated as CASSPGADNTGELFF.

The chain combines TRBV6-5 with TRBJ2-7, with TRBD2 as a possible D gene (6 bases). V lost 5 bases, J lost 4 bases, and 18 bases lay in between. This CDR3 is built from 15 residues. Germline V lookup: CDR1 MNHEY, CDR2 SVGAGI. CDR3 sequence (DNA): TGTGCCAGCAGTAAACCGGGACTGGCGGCATACGAGCAGTACTTC. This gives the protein CASSKPGLAAYEQYF.

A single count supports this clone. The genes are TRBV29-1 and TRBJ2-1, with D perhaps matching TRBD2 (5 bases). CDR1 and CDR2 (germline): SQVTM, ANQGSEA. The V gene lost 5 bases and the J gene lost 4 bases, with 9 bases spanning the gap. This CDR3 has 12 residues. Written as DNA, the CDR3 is TGCAGCGTTCGCGGGCAGTACAATGAGCAGTTCTTC. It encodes CSVRGQYNEQFF.

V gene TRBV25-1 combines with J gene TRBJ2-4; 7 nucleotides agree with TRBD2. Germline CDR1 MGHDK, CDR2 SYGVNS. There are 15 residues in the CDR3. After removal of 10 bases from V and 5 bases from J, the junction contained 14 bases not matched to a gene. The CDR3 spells CATSASGTTQNIQYF. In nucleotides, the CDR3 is TGTGCCACCTCGGCATCCGGGACTACCCAAAACATTCAGTACTTC.

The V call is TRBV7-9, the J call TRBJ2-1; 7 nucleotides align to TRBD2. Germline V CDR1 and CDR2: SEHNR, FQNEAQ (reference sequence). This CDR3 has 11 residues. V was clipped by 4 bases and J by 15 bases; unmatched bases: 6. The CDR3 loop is CASSSGLEWFF. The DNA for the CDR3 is TGTGCCAGCAGCTCCGGACTAGAGTGGTTCTTC.

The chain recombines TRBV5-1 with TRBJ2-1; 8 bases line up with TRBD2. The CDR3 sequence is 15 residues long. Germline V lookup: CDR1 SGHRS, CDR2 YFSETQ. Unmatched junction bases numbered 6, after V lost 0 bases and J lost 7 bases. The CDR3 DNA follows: TGCGCCAGCAGCTTGGCCGGGGGACTAGGGAATGAGCAGTTCTTC. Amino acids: CASSLAGGLGNEQFF.

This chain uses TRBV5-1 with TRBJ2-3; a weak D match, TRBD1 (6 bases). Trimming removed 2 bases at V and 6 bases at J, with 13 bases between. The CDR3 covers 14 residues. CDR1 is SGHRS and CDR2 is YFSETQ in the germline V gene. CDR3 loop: CASSFAGAGDTQYF. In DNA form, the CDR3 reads TGCGCCAGCAGCTTCGCAGGGGCAGGGGATACGCAGTATTTT.

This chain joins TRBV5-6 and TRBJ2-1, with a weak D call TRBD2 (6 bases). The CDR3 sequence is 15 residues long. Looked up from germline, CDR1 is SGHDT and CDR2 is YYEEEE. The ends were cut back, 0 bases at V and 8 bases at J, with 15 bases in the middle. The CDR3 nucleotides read TGTGCCAGCAGCTTGGCCCCTGGCGGGGAGTATGAGCAGTTCTTC. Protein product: CASSLAPGGEYEQFF.

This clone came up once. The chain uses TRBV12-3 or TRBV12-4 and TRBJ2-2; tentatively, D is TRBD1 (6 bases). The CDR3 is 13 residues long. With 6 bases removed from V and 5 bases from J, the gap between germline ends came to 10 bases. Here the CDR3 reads CASSSRGTGELFF. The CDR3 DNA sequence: TGTGCCAGCAGCAGCAGGGGAACCGGGGAGCTGTTTTTT.